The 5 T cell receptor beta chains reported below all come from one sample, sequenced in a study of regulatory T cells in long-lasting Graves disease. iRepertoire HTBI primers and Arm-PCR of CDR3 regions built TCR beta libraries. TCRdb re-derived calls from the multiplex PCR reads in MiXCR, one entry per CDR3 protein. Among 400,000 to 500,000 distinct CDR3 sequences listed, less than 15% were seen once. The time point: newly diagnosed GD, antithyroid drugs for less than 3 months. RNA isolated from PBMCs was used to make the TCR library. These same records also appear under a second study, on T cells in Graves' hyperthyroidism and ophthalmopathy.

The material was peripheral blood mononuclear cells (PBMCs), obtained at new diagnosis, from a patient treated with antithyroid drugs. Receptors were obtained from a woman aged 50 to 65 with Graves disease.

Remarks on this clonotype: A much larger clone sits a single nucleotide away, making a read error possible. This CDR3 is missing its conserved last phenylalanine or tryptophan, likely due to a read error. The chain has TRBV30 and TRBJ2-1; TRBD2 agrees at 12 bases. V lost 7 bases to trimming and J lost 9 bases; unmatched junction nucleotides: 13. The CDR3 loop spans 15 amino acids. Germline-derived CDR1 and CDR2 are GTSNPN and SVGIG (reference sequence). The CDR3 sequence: CAFAGVLAGGGEQFL. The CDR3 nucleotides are TGTGCCTTTGCTGGGGTTCTAGCGGGAGGGGGTGAGCAGTTCCTC.

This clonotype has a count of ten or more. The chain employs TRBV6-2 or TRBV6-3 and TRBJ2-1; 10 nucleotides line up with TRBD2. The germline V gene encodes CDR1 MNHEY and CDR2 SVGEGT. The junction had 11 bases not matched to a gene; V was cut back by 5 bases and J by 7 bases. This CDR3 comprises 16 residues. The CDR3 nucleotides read TGTGCCAGCAGTATTTCCCCTAGCGGGAGTGATAATGAGCAGTTCTTC. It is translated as CASSISPSGSDNEQFF.

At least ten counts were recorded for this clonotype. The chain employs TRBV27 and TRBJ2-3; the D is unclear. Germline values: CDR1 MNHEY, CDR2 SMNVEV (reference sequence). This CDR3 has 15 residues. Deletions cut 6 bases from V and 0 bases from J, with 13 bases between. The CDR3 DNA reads TGTGCCAGCAGGCCCTCCGGTGGTAGCACAGATACGCAGTATTTT. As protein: CASRPSGGSTDTQYF.

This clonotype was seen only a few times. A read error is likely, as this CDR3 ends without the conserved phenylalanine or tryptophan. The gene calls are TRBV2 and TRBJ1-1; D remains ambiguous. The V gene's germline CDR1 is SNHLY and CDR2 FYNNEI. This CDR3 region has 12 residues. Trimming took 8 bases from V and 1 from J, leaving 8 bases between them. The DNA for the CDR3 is TGTGCCAGCGGAAGGTCGAACACTGAAGCTTTCTCT. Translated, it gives CASGRSNTEAFS.

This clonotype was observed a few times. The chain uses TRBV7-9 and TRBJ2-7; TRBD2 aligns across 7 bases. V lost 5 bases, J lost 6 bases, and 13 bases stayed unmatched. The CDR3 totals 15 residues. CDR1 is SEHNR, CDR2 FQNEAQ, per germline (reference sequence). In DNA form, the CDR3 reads TGTGCCAGCAGCAGAGAGGGCCGGGGGGTCTTCGAGCAGTACTTC. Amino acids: CASSREGRGVFEQYF.